This T cell receptor beta chain is drawn from a study of blood T cells in healthy people across ages. After removal of 6 bases from V and 8 bases from J, the junction contained 10 bases not matched to a gene. The CDR3 extends over 15 amino acids. CDR1 is SNHLY and CDR2 is FYNNEI in the germline V gene. Next came a second PCR, run for about 6 to 11 cycles, which used a sample-barcoded 5' primer along with a J-beta primer mix. TCRdb processed the 5' RACE reads anew with MiXCR; each CDR3 protein has one entry. The sample lists around 580,000 distinct CDR3 sequences; less than 60% were seen once. The source is a man older than 75 in good health. The sequencing sample was made of blood. The V call is TRBV2, the J call TRBJ2-1; 10 bases are shared with TRBD2. In DNA form, the CDR3 reads TGTGCCAGCAGACTAGCGGGATTAAGCGGGGATGAGCAGTTCTTC. Translated, it gives CASRLAGLSGDEQFF.